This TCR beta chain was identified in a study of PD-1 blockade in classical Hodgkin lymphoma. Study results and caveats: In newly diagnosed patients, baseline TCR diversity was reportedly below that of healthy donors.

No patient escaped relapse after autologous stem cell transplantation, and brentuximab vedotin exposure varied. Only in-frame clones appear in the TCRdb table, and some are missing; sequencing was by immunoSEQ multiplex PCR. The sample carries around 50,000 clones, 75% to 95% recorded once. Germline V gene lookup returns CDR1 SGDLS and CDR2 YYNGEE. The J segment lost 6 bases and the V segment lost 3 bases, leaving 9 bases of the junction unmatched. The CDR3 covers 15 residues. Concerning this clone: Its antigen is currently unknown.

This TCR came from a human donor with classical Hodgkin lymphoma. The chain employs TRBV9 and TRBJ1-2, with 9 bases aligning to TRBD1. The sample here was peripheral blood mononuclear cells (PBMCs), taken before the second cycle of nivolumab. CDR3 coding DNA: TGTGCCAGCAGCGACCCCTCCGGGACAGGGCATGGCTACACCTTC. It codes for CASSDPSGTGHGYTF.